This TCR beta chain is from a study of blood T cell repertoires in COVID-19 (dated by TCRdb to the early 2020s). Regarding the research as a whole: Collaborator samples came from the United States, Italy and Spain and covered acute and convalescent phases of COVID-19. The prospective study material was composed of cDNA or gDNA derived from T cells, B-cell-depleted T cells, or PBMCs. Deeply sampled blood TCRbeta repertoires from subjects exposed to, actively infected with, or recovered from COVID-19 were included in the dataset. A freely available public database, intended as a resource for researchers studying the immune response to SARS-CoV-2, is where the repertoires were released. The samples were drawn from the first 160 participants of the ongoing ImmuneRACE study and from 950 to 1,500 subjects provided by 6 global collaborators. A de-identified subject ID, COVID-19 status, age in years and sex were almost always included in the sample metadata. Where HLA class I and class II types were available, the types were taken from metadata supplied by the sample provider, not from assay-based typing.

The collaborating institutions used their own protocols to collect whole blood in K2EDTA tubes. Collaborator samples were shipped for TCRbeta analysis as frozen whole blood, isolated PBMCs, or DNA extracted from either sample type. Turning to this clone: Its antigen has not been determined. Base-call qualities are not available, and no considerably larger clone is one nucleotide away.

The paper as a whole reports these results and caveats: The amount of clinical and demographic metadata varied by source and participant and was provided uncurated.

The CDR3 measures 13 amino acids from cysteine to phenylalanine. Only the CDR3 region is kept as DNA, spanning 39 bases read in frame from base 1. V is pared back by 3 bases and J by 7 bases, with 10 bases lying between the germline termini. The CDR1 and CDR2 encoded by the germline V gene are SGHAT and FQNNGV. The immunoSEQ Assay, a bias-controlled multiplex PCR, was used to amplify TCRbeta CDR3 regions from genomic DNA. The source study handled its data this way. The number of nucleated cells in each sample was estimated from the amplification of reference gene primers within the assay. To quantify the absolute abundance of each unique TCRbeta CDR3 rearrangement, sequence reads were collapsed and filtered. For each sample, productive Simpson clonality was calculated by taking the square root of Simpson's diversity index across productive rearrangements. TCRdb holds this immuneACCESS table with in-frame rearrangements only. Some clones are missing; in checked studies, unresolved V genes explain under half, and the rest has no known cause. V and J calls and clone size follow that table, whereas D and trimming were derived from the DNA. In this sample the table shows roughly 300,000 clones, roughly 82% of which occur a single time. The top ten clones comprise 1.6% of the sample.

This clonotype was obtained from a woman between 50 and 59 years old with acute or convalescent COVID-19. The sequence is built from TRBV11-2 and TRBJ2-1; TRBD2 could be the D gene, as 5 bases match. The sequenced material came from peripheral blood. The CDR3 is CASSFTSLNEQFF. The DNA sequence follows: TGTGCCAGCAGCTTCACTAGTTTGAATGAGCAGTTCTTC. Here the CDR3 is joined to the reference TRBV11-2 and TRBJ2-1 genes, and the full variable domain is: EAGVAQSPRYKIIEKRQSVAFWCNPISGHATLYWYQQILGQGPKLLIQFQNNGVVDDSQLPKDRFSAERLKGVDSTLKIQPAKLEDSAVYLCASSFTSLNEQFFGPGTRLTVL.